The clone carrying this TCR beta chain is a singleton in its sample. The data derive from a study of blood T cell repertoires in COVID-19. The CDR3 consists of 13 residues. CDR1 and CDR2 (germline): MGHRA, YSYEKL. Between the trimmed V and J ends, which lost 0 bases and 3 bases, there was a span of 6 bases. This table comes from immunoSEQ multiplex PCR, and its TCRdb copy is limited to in-frame clones, with some not included. The sample shows about 110,000 clones, approximately 70% of them seen only once. This clonotype was sampled from a woman in her forties with acute or convalescent COVID-19. This chain joins TRBV4-1 and TRBJ2-7; no definite D call. The sequencing input was peripheral blood. The CDR3 region is CASSQEQLYEQYF. The CDR3 DNA reads as TGCGCCAGCAGCCAAGAACAGCTCTACGAGCAGTACTTC.